The following is a T cell receptor (beta chain) sequence with its context. The antigen it binds to is not known. No base quality information exists; no much larger clone differs at one position. Receptors were amplified or captured by the immunoSEQ multiplex PCR assay. In TCRdb, the immuneACCESS table is reduced to in-frame sequences with V and J assigned. These tables do not hold every clone; where another copy was compared, an unresolved V gene accounts for under half, and the others remain unexplained. Present in this sample are about 150,000 clones, 93% of which were seen just once. The ten largest clones take up 4.5% to 6% of the sample. The sample is drawn from a study of control samples from healthy donors and cancer patients (TCRdb year 2020). From the cysteine through the phenylalanine, the CDR3 covers 12 amino acids. Only CDR3 DNA remains: 36 bases, in frame from the first base. From V the trimming removes 4 bases and from J it removes 9 bases, while the gene matches leave 3 bases of the junction unaccounted for. CDR1 and CDR2, looked up from the germline V gene, are SGHDT and YYEEEE.

Material: blood. The origin of this receptor is a man younger than 35 in good health. The chain couples TRBV5-6 to TRBJ2-1; 8 central nucleotides agree with TRBD2. The DNA reads TGTGCCAGCAGCGCTAGCGGGCGTGAGCAGTTCTTC. Its amino acids are CASSASGREQFF.